Sequencing of this TCR beta chain was carried out in a study of blood T cell repertoires in COVID-19. Whole-study context: Material from acute and convalescent COVID-19 was sourced from the United States, Italy and Spain. The analysed material was cDNA or gDNA that came from T cells, B-cell-depleted T cells, or PBMCs.

Source study methods: Quantification of nucleated cells was approximated via reference gene primer amplification. TCRdb's copy holds only in-frame clones and misses some; the assay was immunoSEQ multiplex PCR. The V and J calls and clone size were taken over from that table, and D and trimming were inferred from the DNA. The table includes 150,000 to 200,000 clones, around nine tenths detected once. The trim removed 3 bases at V and 8 bases at J, leaving 11 bases unmatched. The CDR3 is 15 amino acids. Germline V gene sequence: CDR1 SGHTA, CDR2 FQGNSA. The receptor was derived from a man aged 50-59 years who had recovered from COVID-19. The sequencing input was peripheral blood. This sequence joins TRBV7-2 and TRBJ1-2; 8 bases match TRBD1. The chain's CDR3 is CASSFVQGADGGYTF. CDR3 in DNA: TGTGCCAGCAGCTTCGTGCAGGGGGCGGACGGGGGCTACACCTTC.